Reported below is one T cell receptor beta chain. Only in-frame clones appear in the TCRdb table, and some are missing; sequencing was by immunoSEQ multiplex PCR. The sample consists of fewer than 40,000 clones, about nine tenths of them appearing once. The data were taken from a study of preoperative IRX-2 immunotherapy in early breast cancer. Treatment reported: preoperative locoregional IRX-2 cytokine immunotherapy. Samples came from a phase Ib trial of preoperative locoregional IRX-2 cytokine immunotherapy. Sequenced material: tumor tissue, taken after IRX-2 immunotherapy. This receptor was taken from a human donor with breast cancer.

The CDR3 region is CASSPSRSESYTF. CDR3 nucleotides: TGTGCCAGCTCACCGTCCCGTTCCGAGAGCTACACCTTC. The rearrangement joins TRBV18 to TRBJ1-2; D is unclear. This CDR3 spans 13 amino acids. Germline CDR1 KGHSH, CDR2 LQKENI. Trimming removed 3 bases at V and 9 bases at J, with 14 bases between.